This TCR beta chain was documented in a study of T cells in Graves' hyperthyroidism and ophthalmopathy. Across the study: Peripheral blood collection took place at initial diagnosis, before any treatment. General study points: Most expanded thyroid clonotypes above 0.001 recurred in blood. A 13 V-J signature model discriminated ophthalmopathy versus stable hyperthyroidism.

V was pared by 4 bases and J by 7 bases, with 8 bases between. Per the germline V gene, CDR1 is LGHDT and CDR2 is YNNKEL (reference sequence). The CDR3 covers 12 residues. TCR beta CDR3 sequences were amplified from RNA transcripts. Initially, a first-round RT-PCR of the TCR CDR3 employed the HTBI primer set. From the multiplex PCR reads, TCRdb called clonotypes with MiXCR, one entry per CDR3 protein. The table shows hundreds of thousands of distinct CDR3 sequences, with less than 15% occurring only once. This clonotype appeared many times. The antigen is not known. This clonotype was obtained from a woman aged 18-29 years with Graves' hyperthyroidism. The chain is built from TRBV3-1 and TRBJ2-1; D is possibly TRBD2 (6 bases). The sample comprised blood. The CDR3 here is CASSLSGNEQFF. As DNA, the CDR3 is TGTGCCAGCAGCCTCAGCGGGAATGAGCAGTTCTTC.